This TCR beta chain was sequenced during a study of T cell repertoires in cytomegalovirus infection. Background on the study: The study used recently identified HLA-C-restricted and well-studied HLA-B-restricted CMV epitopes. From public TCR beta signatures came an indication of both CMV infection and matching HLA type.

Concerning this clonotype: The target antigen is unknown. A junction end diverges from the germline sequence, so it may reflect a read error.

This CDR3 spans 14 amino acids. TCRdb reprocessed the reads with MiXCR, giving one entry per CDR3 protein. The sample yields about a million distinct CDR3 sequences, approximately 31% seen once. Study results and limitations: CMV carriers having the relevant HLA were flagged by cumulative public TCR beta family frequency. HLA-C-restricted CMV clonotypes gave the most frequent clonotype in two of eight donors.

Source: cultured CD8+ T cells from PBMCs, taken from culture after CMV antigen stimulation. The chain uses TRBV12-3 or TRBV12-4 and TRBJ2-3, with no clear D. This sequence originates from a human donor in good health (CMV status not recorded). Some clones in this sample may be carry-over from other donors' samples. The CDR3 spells CANSLELAADTQYF. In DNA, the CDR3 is TGTGCCAACAGTCTCGAATTGGCGGCAGATACGCAGTATTTT.